Below, 12 T cell receptor beta chains from the same sample are listed, as sequenced in a study of cytomegalovirus exposure and HLA in healthy donors (dated by TCRdb to the late 2010s). Libraries came from the immunoSEQ multiplex PCR assay. For the multiplex PCR, a mixture combining 60 forward primers for TCR Vbeta segments and 13 reverse primers for TCR Jbeta segments was used. TCRdb took this table from immuneACCESS and kept in-frame rearrangements with V and J called. Such tables lack part of the clones; where checked against another copy, unresolved V genes explain under half of the gap, and the rest is unexplained. The sample includes about 130,000 clones, with 65% to 90% observed a single time. The ten largest clones add up to 0.55% to 0.85% of the sample. Sequencing was performed on PBMCs. The source of these receptors is a man between 18 and 29 years old in good health and CMV-seronegative.

This chain uses TRBV30 with TRBJ1-2; D unresolved. CDR1 and CDR2 (germline): GTSNPN, SVGIG (reference sequence). The CDR3 runs 14 residues. V lost 0 bases, J lost 4 bases, and 12 bases lay in between. The DNA for the CDR3 is TGTGCCTGGAGTGTACTGGAGACCCTCTATGGCTACACCTTC. Encoded protein: CAWSVLETLYGYTF.

The table lists this clone with a few counts. This chain connects TRBV2 to TRBJ2-1, with 9 bases that match TRBD2. This CDR3 is 16 amino acids long. V was pared by 1 base and J by 6 bases, with 7 bases of the junction left unmatched. The V gene's germline CDR1 is SNHLY and CDR2 FYNNEI. CDR3 sequence: CASSEERLAETNEQFF. The DNA of the CDR3 is TGTGCCAGCAGTGAAGAAAGACTAGCGGAAACCAATGAGCAGTTCTTC.

The DNA of the CDR3 is TGTGCCAGCAGCAAGGGGATCGCACGGGAGGCAGATACGCAGTATTTT. Translating gives CASSKGIAREADTQYF. This chain joins TRBV5-4 and TRBJ2-3; 7 nucleotides match TRBD2. From germline, CDR1 is SGHNT and CDR2 YYREEE (reference sequence). There are 16 residues in the CDR3. Trimming cost V 4 bases and J 4 bases; bases outside gene matches: 12.

V gene TRBV7-2 combines with J gene TRBJ2-2; D call uncertain. Germline V gene sequence: CDR1 SGHTA, CDR2 FQGNSA. V was shortened by 5 bases and J by 6 bases, with 16 bases between the two germline ends. This CDR3 has 15 amino acids. The CDR3 nucleotides are TGTGCCAGCAGCCCCACCACACACGGGTCCGGGGAGCTGTTTTTT. This gives the protein CASSPTTHGSGELFF. The variable domain in full, completed from reference TRBV7-2 and TRBJ2-2, reads GAGVSQSPSNKVTEKGKDVELRCDPISGHTALYWYRQSLGQGLEFLIYFQGNSAPDKSGLPSDRFSAERTGGSVSTLTIQRTQQEDSAVYLCASSPTTHGSGELFFGEGSRLTVL.

The chain carries TRBV6-5 and TRBJ2-5; TRBD1 matches 7 bases. The germline CDR1 and CDR2 sequences are MNHEY and SVGAGI. V trimming: 4 bases; J trimming: 7 bases; junction bases outside the gene matches: 6. The CDR3 is 13 amino acids. The CDR3 sequence is CASSFDRAGTQYF. The CDR3, as DNA: TGTGCCAGCAGTTTTGACAGGGCGGGGACCCAGTACTTC.

The table lists this clone with a few counts. The chain has TRBV7-9 and TRBJ2-7; D possibly corresponds to TRBD2 (6 bases). CDR3 length: 18 amino acids. CDR1 and CDR2 from the germline V gene are SEHNR and FQNEAQ (reference sequence). V lost 3 bases and J 3 bases, leaving 24 bases between the germline ends. In nucleotides, the CDR3 is TGTGCCAGCAGCTTCCCGCGGGATCCCGGGACGGGGGACTACGAGCAGTACTTC. This translates into CASSFPRDPGTGDYEQYF.

V and J are TRBV7-9 and TRBJ1-6; 7 bases are a match to TRBD1. This CDR3 comprises 15 residues. V lost 5 bases and J lost 8; bases outside the gene matches: 9. Germline V CDR1 and CDR2: SEHNR, FQNEAQ (reference sequence). CDR3 amino acids: CASSLGTVDYSPLHF. In nucleotides, the CDR3 is TGTGCCAGCAGCCTTGGGACAGTGGATTATTCACCCCTCCACTTT.

The J gene is TRBJ1-3, the V gene TRBV6-5; the D is unclear. The ends were cut back, 0 bases at V and 0 bases at J, with 9 bases in the middle. Germline CDR1 MNHEY, CDR2 SVGAGI. The CDR3 has 16 amino acids. CDR3 residues: CASSYSQDHSGNTIYF. For the CDR3, the DNA is TGTGCCAGCAGTTACTCCCAGGATCACTCTGGAAACACCATATATTTT.

A single count supports this clone. The chain uses TRBV10-2 and TRBJ2-7; D remains unclear. Trimming cost V 2 bases and J 1 base, with 6 bases left between them. The V gene's germline CDR1 is WSHSY and CDR2 SAAADI. The CDR3 length is 13 residues. The DNA for the CDR3 is TGCGCCAGCAGTGAGGACATTTCCTACGAGCAGTACTTC. Amino acids: CASSEDISYEQYF.

V and J are TRBV4-1 and TRBJ2-5, with D possibly TRBD2 on 5 matching bases. The J call may not be correct, given that the DNA end is closer to TRBJ2-7. This CDR3 has 15 amino acids. In germline, CDR1 is MGHRA, CDR2 YSYEKL. The CDR3 spells CASSPRLASSYEQYF. CDR3 DNA sequence: TGCGCCAGCAGCCCCAGGCTAGCAAGCTCCTACGAGCAGTACTTC.

The chain carries TRBV19 and TRBJ1-1, with D perhaps TRBD1 (5 bases). The CDR3 consists of 14 residues. Germline lookup yields CDR1 LNHDA and CDR2 SQIVND (reference sequence). V lost 3 bases and J 1 base, leaving 9 bases between the germline ends. The DNA for the CDR3 is TGTGCCAGTAGTATTGGGGCAGGGAACACTGAAGCTTTCTTT. Translation: CASSIGAGNTEAFF.

In DNA, the CDR3 is TGTGCCAGCAGCGGGACAGGGGGCAGTCTCCAAGAGACCCAGTACTTC. This sequence encodes CASSGTGGSLQETQYF. The rearrangement joins TRBV9 to TRBJ2-5; 11 nucleotides line up with TRBD1. This CDR3 has 16 amino acids. Per the germline V gene, CDR1 is SGDLS and CDR2 is YYNGEE. Trimming cost V 3 bases and J 1 base; bases outside gene matches: 5.